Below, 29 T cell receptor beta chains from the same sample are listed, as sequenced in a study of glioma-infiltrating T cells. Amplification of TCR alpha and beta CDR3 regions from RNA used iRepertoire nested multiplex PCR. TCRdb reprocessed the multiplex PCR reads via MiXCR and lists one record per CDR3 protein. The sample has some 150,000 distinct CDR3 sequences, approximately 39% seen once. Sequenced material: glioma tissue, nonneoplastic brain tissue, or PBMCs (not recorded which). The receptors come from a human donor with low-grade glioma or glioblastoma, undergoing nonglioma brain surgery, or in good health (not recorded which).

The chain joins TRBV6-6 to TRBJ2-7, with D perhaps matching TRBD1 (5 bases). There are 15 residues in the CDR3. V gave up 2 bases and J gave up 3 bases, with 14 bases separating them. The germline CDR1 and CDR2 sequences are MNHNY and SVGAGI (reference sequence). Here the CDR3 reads CASSYGQGSDYEQYF. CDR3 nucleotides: TGTGCCAGCAGTTACGGTCAGGGAAGTGACTACGAGCAGTACTTC.

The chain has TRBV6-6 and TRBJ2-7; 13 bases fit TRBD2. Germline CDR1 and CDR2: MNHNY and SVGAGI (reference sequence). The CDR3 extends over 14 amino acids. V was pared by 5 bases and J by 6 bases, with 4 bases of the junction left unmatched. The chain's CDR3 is CASSTRTSGSEQYF. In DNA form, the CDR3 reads TGTGCCAGCAGTACCAGGACTAGCGGGAGCGAGCAGTACTTC.

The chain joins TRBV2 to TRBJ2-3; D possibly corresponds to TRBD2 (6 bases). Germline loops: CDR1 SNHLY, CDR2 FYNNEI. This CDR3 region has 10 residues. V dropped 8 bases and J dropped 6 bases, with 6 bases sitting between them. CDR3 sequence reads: CASGGDTQYF. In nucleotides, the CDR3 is TGTGCCAGCGGAGGGGATACGCAGTATTTT.

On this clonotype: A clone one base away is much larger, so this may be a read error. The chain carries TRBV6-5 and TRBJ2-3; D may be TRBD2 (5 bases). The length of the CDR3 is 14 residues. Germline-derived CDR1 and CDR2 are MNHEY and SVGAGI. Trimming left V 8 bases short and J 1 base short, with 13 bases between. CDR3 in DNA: TGTGCCAGCGTGTCGGCGGGCCGCACAGATACGCAGTATTTT. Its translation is CASVSAGRTDTQYF.

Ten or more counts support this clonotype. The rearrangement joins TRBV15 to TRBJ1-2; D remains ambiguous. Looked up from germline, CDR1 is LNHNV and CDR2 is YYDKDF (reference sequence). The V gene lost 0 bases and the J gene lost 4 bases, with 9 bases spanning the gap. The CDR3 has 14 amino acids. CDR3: CATSRDGRFYGYTF. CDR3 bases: TGTGCCACCAGCAGAGATGGCAGGTTCTATGGCTACACCTTC.

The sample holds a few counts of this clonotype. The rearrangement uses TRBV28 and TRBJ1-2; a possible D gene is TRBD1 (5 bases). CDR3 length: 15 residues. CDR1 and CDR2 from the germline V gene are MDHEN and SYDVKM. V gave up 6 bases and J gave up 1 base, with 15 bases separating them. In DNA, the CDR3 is TGTGCCAGCAGAAGGGCAGGGACGAGTAACTATGGCTACACCTTC. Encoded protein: CASRRAGTSNYGYTF.

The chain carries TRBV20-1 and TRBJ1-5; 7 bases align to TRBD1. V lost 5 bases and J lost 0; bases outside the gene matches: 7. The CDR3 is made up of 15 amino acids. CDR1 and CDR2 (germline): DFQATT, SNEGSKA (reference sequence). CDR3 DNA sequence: TGCAGTGCTGCGGTGACAGGGTATAGCAATCAGCCCCAGCATTTT. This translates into CSAAVTGYSNQPQHF.

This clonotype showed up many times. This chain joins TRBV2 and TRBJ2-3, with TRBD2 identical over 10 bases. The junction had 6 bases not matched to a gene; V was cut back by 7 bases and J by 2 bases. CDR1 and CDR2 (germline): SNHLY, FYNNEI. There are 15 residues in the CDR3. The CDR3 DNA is TGTGCCAGCATGAGCGGGAGGGCCATCACAGATACGCAGTATTTT. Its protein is CASMSGRAITDTQYF.

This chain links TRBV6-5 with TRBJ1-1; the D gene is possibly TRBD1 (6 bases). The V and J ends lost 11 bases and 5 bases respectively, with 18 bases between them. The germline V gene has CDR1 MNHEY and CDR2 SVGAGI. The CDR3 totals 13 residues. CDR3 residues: CAVQKGGGTEAFF. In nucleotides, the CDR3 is TGTGCCGTACAAAAGGGGGGAGGTACTGAAGCTTTCTTT.

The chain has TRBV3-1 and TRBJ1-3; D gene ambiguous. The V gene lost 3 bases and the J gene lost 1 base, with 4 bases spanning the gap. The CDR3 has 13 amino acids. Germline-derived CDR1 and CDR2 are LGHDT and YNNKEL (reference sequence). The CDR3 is CASSQGSGNTIYF. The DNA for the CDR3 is TGTGCCAGCAGCCAGGGGTCTGGAAACACCATATATTTT.

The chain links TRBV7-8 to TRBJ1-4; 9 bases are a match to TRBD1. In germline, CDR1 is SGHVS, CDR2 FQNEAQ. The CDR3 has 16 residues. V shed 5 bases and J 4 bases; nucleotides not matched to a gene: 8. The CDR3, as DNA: TGTGCCAGCAGCGCCGGGACAGGGATATTTAATGAAAAACTGTTTTTT. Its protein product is CASSAGTGIFNEKLFF.

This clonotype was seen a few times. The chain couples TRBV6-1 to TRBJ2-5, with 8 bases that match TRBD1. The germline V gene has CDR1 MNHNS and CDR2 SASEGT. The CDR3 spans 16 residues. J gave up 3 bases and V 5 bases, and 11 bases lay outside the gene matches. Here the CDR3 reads CASSLSQDREEETQYF. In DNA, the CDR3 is TGTGCCAGCAGTCTTTCCCAGGACAGGGAAGAAGAGACCCAGTACTTC.

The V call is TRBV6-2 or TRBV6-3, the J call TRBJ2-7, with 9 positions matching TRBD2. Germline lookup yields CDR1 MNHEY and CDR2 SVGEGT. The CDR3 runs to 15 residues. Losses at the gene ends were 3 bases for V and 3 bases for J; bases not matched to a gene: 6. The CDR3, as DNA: TGTGCCAGCAGTTATAGCGGGGGCCTCGGCTACGAGCAGTACTTC. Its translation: CASSYSGGLGYEQYF.

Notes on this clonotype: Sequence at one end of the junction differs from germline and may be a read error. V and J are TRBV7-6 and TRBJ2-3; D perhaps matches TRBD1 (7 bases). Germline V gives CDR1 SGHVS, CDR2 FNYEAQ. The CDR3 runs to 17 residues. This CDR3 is CASSPRNRGGSTDAQYF. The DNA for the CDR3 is TGTGCCAGCAGCCCCAGGAACAGGGGAGGAAGCACAGATGCGCAGTATTTT.

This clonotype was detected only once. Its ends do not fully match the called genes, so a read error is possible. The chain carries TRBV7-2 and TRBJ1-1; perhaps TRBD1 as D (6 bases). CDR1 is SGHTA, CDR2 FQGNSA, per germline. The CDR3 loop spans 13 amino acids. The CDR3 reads CARSPRGTREAFF. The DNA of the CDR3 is TGTGCCCGCAGCCCCAGGGGTACGCGTGAAGCTTTCTTT.

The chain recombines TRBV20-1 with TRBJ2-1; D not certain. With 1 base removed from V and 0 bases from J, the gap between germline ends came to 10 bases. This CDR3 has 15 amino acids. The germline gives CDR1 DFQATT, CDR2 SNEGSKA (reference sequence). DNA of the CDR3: TGCAGTGCTAGAGGCCTAGGACCCTCCTACAATGAGCAGTTCTTC. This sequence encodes CSARGLGPSYNEQFF.

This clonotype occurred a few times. This CDR3 is CSADISYEQYF. The CDR3 nucleotides are TGCAGTGCGGACATTTCCTACGAGCAGTACTTC. V is TRBV20-1 and J is TRBJ2-7, with D perhaps matching TRBD1 (5 bases). The V gene's germline CDR1 is DFQATT and CDR2 SNEGSKA (reference sequence). CDR3 size: 11 residues. V shed 6 bases and J shed 1 base, with 7 bases lying between them.

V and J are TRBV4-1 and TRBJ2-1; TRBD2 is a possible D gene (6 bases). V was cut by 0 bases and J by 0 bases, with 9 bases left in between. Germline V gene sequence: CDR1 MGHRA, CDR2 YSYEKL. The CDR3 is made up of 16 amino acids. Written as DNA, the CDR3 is TGCGCCAGCAGCCAAGATGGGGGGAGCTCCTACAATGAGCAGTTCTTC. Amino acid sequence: CASSQDGGSSYNEQFF.

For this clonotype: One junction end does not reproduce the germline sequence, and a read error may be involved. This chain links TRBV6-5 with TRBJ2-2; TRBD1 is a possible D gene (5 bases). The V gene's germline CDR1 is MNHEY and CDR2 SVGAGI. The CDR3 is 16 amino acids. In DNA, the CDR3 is TGTGCCAGCGGTTACATATATACAGGGAACACCGGGGAGCTGTTTTTT. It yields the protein CASGYIYTGNTGELFF.

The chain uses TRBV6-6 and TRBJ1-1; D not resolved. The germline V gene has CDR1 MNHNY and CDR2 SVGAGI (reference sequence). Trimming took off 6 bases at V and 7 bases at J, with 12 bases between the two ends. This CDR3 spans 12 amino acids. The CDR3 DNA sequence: TGTGCCAGCAGGTTCGCCGGGAATGAAGCTTTCTTT. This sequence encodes CASRFAGNEAFF.

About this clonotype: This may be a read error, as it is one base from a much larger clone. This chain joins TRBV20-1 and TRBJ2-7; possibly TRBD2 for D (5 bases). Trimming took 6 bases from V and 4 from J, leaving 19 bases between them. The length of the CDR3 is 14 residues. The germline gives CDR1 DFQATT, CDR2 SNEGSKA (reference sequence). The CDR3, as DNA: TGCAGTGCCACCCCTAGAGGGTGGAAGTACGAGCAGTACTTC. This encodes CSATPRGWKYEQYF.

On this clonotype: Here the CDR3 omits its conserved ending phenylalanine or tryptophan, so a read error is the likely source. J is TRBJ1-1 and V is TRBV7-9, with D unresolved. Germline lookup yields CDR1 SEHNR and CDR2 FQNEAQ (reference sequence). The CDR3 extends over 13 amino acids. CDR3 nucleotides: TGTGCCCGCAGCTTAAATCTTAACACTGAAGCTTTCCTT. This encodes CARSLNLNTEAFL.

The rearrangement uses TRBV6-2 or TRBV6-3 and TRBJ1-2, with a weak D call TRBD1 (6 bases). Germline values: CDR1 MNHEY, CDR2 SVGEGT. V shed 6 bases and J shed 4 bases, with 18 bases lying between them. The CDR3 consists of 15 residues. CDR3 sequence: CASRTDRSPRYGYTF. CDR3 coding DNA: TGTGCCAGCAGAACCGACAGGTCCCCTCGCTATGGCTACACCTTC.

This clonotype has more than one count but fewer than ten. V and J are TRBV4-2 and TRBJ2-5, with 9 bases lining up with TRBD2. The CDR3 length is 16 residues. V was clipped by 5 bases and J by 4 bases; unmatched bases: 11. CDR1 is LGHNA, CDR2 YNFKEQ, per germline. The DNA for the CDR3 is TGTGCCAGCAGCTTAACTGGCGGGGGGGCCGGAGAGACCCAGTACTTC. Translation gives CASSLTGGGAGETQYF.

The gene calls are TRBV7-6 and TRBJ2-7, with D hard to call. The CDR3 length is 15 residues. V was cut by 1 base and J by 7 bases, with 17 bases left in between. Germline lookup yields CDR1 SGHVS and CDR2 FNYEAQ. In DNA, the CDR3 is TGTGCCAGCAGCTTAGAAAGCTCTAGTAAAGGGGAGCAGTACTTC. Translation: CASSLESSSKGEQYF.

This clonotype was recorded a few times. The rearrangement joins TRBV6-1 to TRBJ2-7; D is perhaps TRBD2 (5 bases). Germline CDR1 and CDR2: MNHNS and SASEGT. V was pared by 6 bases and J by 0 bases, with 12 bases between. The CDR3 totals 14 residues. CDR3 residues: CASRIRADSYEQYF. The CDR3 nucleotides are TGTGCCAGCAGGATAAGAGCGGACTCCTACGAGCAGTACTTC.

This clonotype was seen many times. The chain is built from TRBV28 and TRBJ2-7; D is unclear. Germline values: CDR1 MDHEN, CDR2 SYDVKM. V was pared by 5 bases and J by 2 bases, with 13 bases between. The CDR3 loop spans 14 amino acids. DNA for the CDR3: TGTGCCAGCAGTCCATGGACGACCGCCTACGAGCAGTACTTC. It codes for CASSPWTTAYEQYF. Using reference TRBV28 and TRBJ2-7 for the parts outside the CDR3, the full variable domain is DVKVTQSSRYLVKRTGEKVFLECVQDMDHENMFWYRQDPGLGLRLIYFSYDVKMKEKGDIPEGYSVSREKKERFSLILESASTNQTSMYLCASSPWTTAYEQYFGPGTRLTVT.

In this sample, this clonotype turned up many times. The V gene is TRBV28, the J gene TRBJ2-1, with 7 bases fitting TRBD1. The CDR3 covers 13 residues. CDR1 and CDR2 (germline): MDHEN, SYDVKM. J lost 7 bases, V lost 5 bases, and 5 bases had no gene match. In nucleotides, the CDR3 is TGTGCCAGCAGTACTAACAGGGGTAATGAGCAGTTCTTC. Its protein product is CASSTNRGNEQFF.

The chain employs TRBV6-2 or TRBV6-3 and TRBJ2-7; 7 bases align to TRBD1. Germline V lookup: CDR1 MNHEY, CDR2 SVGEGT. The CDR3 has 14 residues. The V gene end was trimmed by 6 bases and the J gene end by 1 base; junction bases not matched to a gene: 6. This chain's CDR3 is CASRRQGPSYEQYF. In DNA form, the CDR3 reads TGTGCCAGCAGAAGACAGGGCCCATCCTACGAGCAGTACTTC.